This paragraph reports one T cell receptor beta chain. This sample is part of a study of blood T cell repertoires in COVID-19. The wider study: T cells, B-cell-depleted T cells, or PBMCs supplied cDNA or gDNA.

This CDR3 comprises 13 residues. Germline assignment: CDR1 GTSNPN and CDR2 SVGIG (reference sequence). The ends were cut back, 7 bases at V and 5 bases at J, with 17 bases in the middle. Authors' analysis steps: Researchers report that nucleated cell counts were estimated from reference gene primer amplification. Clones were read by immunoSEQ multiplex PCR, and TCRdb kept only the in-frame ones, dropping some. V, J and clone size derive from that table, while D and trimming were established from the DNA sequence. The profile covers some 190,000 clones, with around 85% appearing a single time and more than 2.5% taken by the ten largest.

This sequence was found in a man between 60 and 75 years old with acute or convalescent COVID-19. The chain joins TRBV30 to TRBJ1-1, with D unclear. The sequenced material came from peripheral blood. The CDR3 region has the DNA TGTGCCTTCGGCCTACAGCTCGCAACTGAAGCTTTCTTT. Translated, it gives CAFGLQLATEAFF.